This T cell receptor (beta chain) was found in a study of control samples from healthy donors and cancer patients. Germline CDR1 and CDR2: KGHDR and SFDVKD. The CDR3 runs to 15 residues. The V and J ends lost 3 bases and 4 bases respectively, with 13 bases between them. Here immunoSEQ multiplex PCR was the method, and the copy in TCRdb shows in-frame clones only, minus some. This sample has approximately 70,000 clones, with around 84% found just once. Sequenced sample: blood. The chain links TRBV24-1 to TRBJ2-3, with D possibly being TRBD1 or TRBD2 (5 bases each). The sequence was collected from a man aged 50 to 60 in good health. In DNA, the CDR3 is TGTGCCACCAGTGATAGGGACCTTGGTGCAGATACGCAGTATTTT. Protein: CATSDRDLGADTQYF.